These 16 T cell receptor beta chains came from one sample sequenced in a study of blood T cell repertoires in COVID-19. The repertoire was sequenced with immunoSEQ multiplex PCR; TCRdb's copy has only in-frame clones and lacks some. The sample contains around 250,000 clones, more than 65% of which appear only once. Sequences were obtained from peripheral blood. These TCRs come from a man in his fifties or sixties with active or convalescent COVID-19.

The V and J genes are TRBV19 and TRBJ1-1; D uncertain. This CDR3 is 19 amino acids long. Germline assignment: CDR1 LNHDA and CDR2 SQIVND (reference sequence). V lost 2 bases and J lost 1, with 23 bases in between. The CDR3 sequence: CASSINLRRSHSTNTEAFF. The DNA for the CDR3 is TGTGCCAGTAGTATAAACCTTCGTCGGAGTCACTCAACGAACACTGAAGCTTTCTTT.

The genes are TRBV6-6 and TRBJ1-1; D is unclear. V was cut by 0 bases and J by 6 bases, with 11 bases left in between. CDR1 and CDR2 (germline): MNHNY, SVGAGI (reference sequence). The CDR3 loop spans 14 amino acids. CDR3 loop: CASSYSKGRAEAFF. The CDR3 DNA reads TGTGCCAGCAGTTACTCGAAAGGGAGGGCTGAAGCTTTCTTT.

This chain connects TRBV27 to TRBJ1-6; no clear D gene. The CDR3 is 14 residues long. Germline CDR1 and CDR2: MNHEY and SMNVEV (reference sequence). V was clipped by 3 bases and J by 0 bases, with 3 bases between them. The CDR3 spells CASSLYSYNSPLHF. The CDR3 bases are TGTGCCAGCAGTTTGTACTCCTATAATTCACCCCTCCACTTT.

V is TRBV2 and J is TRBJ2-5, with 9 bases aligning to TRBD1. Germline V gene lookup returns CDR1 SNHLY and CDR2 FYNNEI. The CDR3 loop spans 15 amino acids. V shed 6 bases and J 2 bases; nucleotides not matched to a gene: 7. CDR3 region: CASRKGTGQQETQYF. The CDR3 DNA reads TGTGCCAGCAGGAAGGGGACAGGGCAGCAAGAGACCCAGTACTTC.

This clone was seen only once. The chain recombines TRBV19 with TRBJ1-5, with 8 bases lining up with TRBD1. Unmatched junction bases numbered 6, after V lost 6 bases and J lost 2 bases. CDR3 length: 15 residues. Germline V gene lookup returns CDR1 LNHDA and CDR2 SQIVND (reference sequence). The CDR3, as DNA: TGTGCCAGTAGCACACAGGGGGAGGGCAATCAGCCCCAGCATTTT. It encodes CASSTQGEGNQPQHF.

V gene TRBV7-9 combines with J gene TRBJ1-5; no firm D call. The CDR3 is 14 amino acids. CDR1 and CDR2 from the germline V gene are SEHNR and FQNEAQ (reference sequence). V was cut by 1 base and J by 6 bases, with 10 bases left in between. The CDR3 here is CASSLGVSGQPQHF. The CDR3 DNA reads as TGTGCCAGCAGCTTAGGAGTGTCGGGTCAGCCCCAGCATTTT.

This chain uses TRBV10-2 with TRBJ2-7; TRBD2 matches at 13 bases. The CDR3 is made up of 16 amino acids. Germline CDR1 reads WSHSY; CDR2 reads SAAADI. V dropped 4 bases and J dropped 4; count of bases not matched to a gene: 7. CDR3 loop: CASSAVTSGGSYEQYF. CDR3 bases: TGCGCCAGCAGTGCCGTGACTAGCGGGGGGTCGTACGAGCAGTACTTC.

The rearrangement links TRBV5-1 to TRBJ1-6; D uncertain. Germline V gives CDR1 SGHRS, CDR2 YFSETQ. The CDR3 has 15 residues. The V and J ends lost 4 bases and 6 bases respectively, with 14 bases between them. The CDR3 is CASSPVTRLNSPLHF. CDR3 in DNA: TGCGCCAGCAGCCCGGTAACGCGCCTTAATTCACCCCTCCACTTT. Variable domain in full (rest from reference TRBV5-1 and TRBJ1-6): KAGVTQTPRYLIKTRGQQVTLSCSPISGHRSVSWYQQTPGQGLQFLFEYFSETQRNKGNFPGRFSGRQFSNSRSEMNVSTLELGDSALYLCASSPVTRLNSPLHFGNGTRLTVT.

This rearrangement joins TRBV5-5 to TRBJ2-3; TRBD2 matches 13 bases. V shed 5 bases and J 2 bases; nucleotides not matched to a gene: 8. The germline CDR1 and CDR2 sequences are SGHKS and YYEKEE (reference sequence). The CDR3 extends over 17 amino acids. The CDR3 nucleotides read TGTGCCAGCAGACTAGCGGGGGGGAACGCCTTCACAGATACGCAGTATTTT. Encoded protein: CASRLAGGNAFTDTQYF. Supplemented by reference TRBV5-5 and TRBJ2-3, the full variable domain reads DAGVTQSPTHLIKTRGQQVTLRCSPISGHKSVSWYQQVLGQGPQFIFQYYEKEERGRGNFPDRFSARQFPNYSSELNVNALLLGDSALYLCASRLAGGNAFTDTQYFGPGTRLTVL.

This chain connects TRBV2 to TRBJ1-6, with 7 bases identical to TRBD1. From germline, CDR1 is SNHLY and CDR2 FYNNEI. The CDR3 is made up of 15 amino acids. J lost 4 bases, V lost 10 bases, and 10 bases had no gene match. The CDR3 DNA is TGTGCCACCCTCCGGGACAGCTCGTATAATTCACCCCTCCACTTT. Translated, it gives CATLRDSSYNSPLHF.

Concerning this clone: Other nucleotide sequences from this sample produce the same CDR3. The chain joins TRBV5-4 to TRBJ2-7; 10 bases line up with TRBD2. Germline CDR1 SGHNT, CDR2 YYREEE (reference sequence). The CDR3 totals 15 residues. V was clipped by 0 bases and J by 1 base; unmatched bases: 1. The chain's CDR3 is CASSLELAGSYEQYF. The CDR3 coding sequence is TGTGCCAGCAGCTTGGAACTAGCGGGATCCTACGAGCAGTACTTC.

V and J are TRBV28 and TRBJ2-3; the match to TRBD2 covers 8 bases. This CDR3 has 13 residues. J lost 3 bases, V lost 8 bases, and 4 bases had no gene match. Germline CDR1 MDHEN, CDR2 SYDVKM. The CDR3 loop is CASYSGATDTQYF. For the CDR3, the DNA is TGTGCCAGCTATAGCGGGGCAACAGATACGCAGTATTTT.

This clone appeared a single time. V and J are TRBV9 and TRBJ1-6, with 7 positions matching TRBD1. There are 15 residues in the CDR3. Germline CDR1 is SGDLS and CDR2 is YYNGEE. V lost 4 bases to trimming and J lost 6 bases; unmatched junction nucleotides: 7. The CDR3 region has the DNA TGTGCCAGCAGCCCCCTAGGGACAGCTAATTCACCCCTCCACTTT. Amino acid sequence: CASSPLGTANSPLHF.

The chain is built from TRBV30 and TRBJ1-2; 9 positions match TRBD1. V lost 4 bases to trimming and J lost 7 bases; unmatched junction nucleotides: 7. Germline-derived CDR1 and CDR2 are GTSNPN and SVGIG (reference sequence). The CDR3 contains 13 residues. CDR3 DNA sequence: TGTGCCTGGATCGAACAGGGGGCCGCTGGCTACACCTTC. This encodes CAWIEQGAAGYTF.

V gene TRBV30 combines with J gene TRBJ2-5; 8 bases are a match to TRBD2. Germline V gene lookup returns CDR1 GTSNPN and CDR2 SVGIG (reference sequence). The CDR3 spans 15 residues. The trim removed 1 base at V and 4 bases at J, leaving 8 bases unmatched. The CDR3 sequence: CAWSEGRGGRETQYF. The CDR3 DNA is TGTGCCTGGAGTGAAGGACGGGGGGGAAGAGAGACCCAGTACTTC.

The chain couples TRBV28 to TRBJ1-4, with D uncertain. Per the germline V gene, CDR1 is MDHEN and CDR2 is SYDVKM. Between the trimmed V and J ends, which lost 5 bases and 8 bases, there was a span of 12 bases. The CDR3 contains 13 residues. The CDR3 DNA is TGTGCCAGCAGTGCGAGTGGAGAAGAAAAACTGTTTTTT. As protein: CASSASGEEKLFF.